This TCR beta chain emerged from a study of cytotoxic CD8 clonotypes in ibrutinib-treated CLL (dated by TCRdb to about 2021). Regarding the research as a whole: The cohort included roughly 15 treatment-naive and around 10 relapsed/refractory patients; some 18 were IGHV unmutated. Samples averaged 255,043 productive templates and 94,082 productive rearrangements. Cryopreserved peripheral blood mononuclear cells were collected before treatment, at response, and at either disease progression or sustained remission. Partial responses were observed in approximately 24 patients and complete responses in 2; after a median follow-up of 68 months, remission was maintained in 14 patients and progression was observed in some twelve. Of the roughly 86 people in the trial, 26 had longitudinal samples available. Samples at response were collected after a median of roughly 13 months of treatment, with a range of about 6 to 36 months. Patients were still on ibrutinib when every remission and progressive disease sample was collected. General study outcomes and caveats: Baseline clonality was found to be higher than that of age-matched healthy donors and was strongly correlated with circulating CD8+ T-cell counts. Lymph node repertoires were not examined, and the timing of sampling was not matched between patients in sustained remission and those whose disease progressed. Clonality increased at ibrutinib response, stayed stable in sustained remission, and fell back toward baseline at progression. Public clonotypes were rare and either shrank or stayed stable during treatment, and the rise in clonality at ibrutinib response reflected expansion of private clonotypes.

The time point tag for this specimen amounts to: 20 to 25 months on ibrutinib. For TCR beta library preparation, roughly 2.1 micrograms of genomic DNA were isolated from cryopreserved PBMCs. Longitudinal blood samples from CLL patients receiving ibrutinib monotherapy were subjected to high-throughput TCR beta sequencing. The patients were enrolled in a single-center, open-label phase 2 trial of ibrutinib monotherapy. Regarding this clone: What antigen it recognizes has not been identified. One base away there is no much larger clone; base qualities are not given.

The cysteine opens and the phenylalanine closes a CDR3 of 15 amino acids. This entry keeps only the CDR3 DNA: 45 bases, framed from base 1. The germline V gene (reference sequence) provides CDR1 SGHNT and CDR2 YYREEE. V is pruned by 3 bases and J by 8 bases, leaving 9 bases of the junction without a gene match. A MiSeq instrument was used for deep resolution sequencing, which targeted depths ranging from 1 in 1 million up to 1 in 200,000 T cells, with coverage averaging 10x for each clonotype. TCR beta libraries were generated with the immunoSEQ hsTCRB Kit. The study's own analysis went as follows. The data were analyzed with ImmunoSEQ Analyzer and ImmunoSEQ Data Assistant, and V, D and J gene assignments followed IMGT definitions. Clonality, with values ranging from 0 to 1, was calculated as one minus the normalized Shannon entropy of productive rearrangement frequencies. Only overrepresented clonotypes making up at least 0.05% of each patient's repertoire were included in the public clonotype analysis. More than ten age-matched healthy donor repertoires from immuneACCESS were used as controls for clonality. TCRdb obtained this table from immuneACCESS and retained in-frame rearrangements with V and J assigned. These tables miss some clones; where compared with another copy, unresolved V genes account for less than half of the shortfall, and the remainder is unexplained. V, J and clone size are those of that table, while D and trimming were read from the DNA. Across this sample there are about 140,000 clones, with about three quarters seen only once. Of the sample, 5.1% is held by the ten largest clones.

The TCR was taken from a human donor with chronic lymphocytic leukemia. The sequence joins TRBV5-4 to TRBJ2-4; 9 central nucleotides agree with TRBD2. Sequences were derived from PBMCs, sampled after 24 months of ibrutinib treatment. The DNA is TGTGCCAGCAGCTCCCCGCTTAGCGGGAGTGACATTCAGTACTTC. This gives the protein CASSSPLSGSDIQYF.